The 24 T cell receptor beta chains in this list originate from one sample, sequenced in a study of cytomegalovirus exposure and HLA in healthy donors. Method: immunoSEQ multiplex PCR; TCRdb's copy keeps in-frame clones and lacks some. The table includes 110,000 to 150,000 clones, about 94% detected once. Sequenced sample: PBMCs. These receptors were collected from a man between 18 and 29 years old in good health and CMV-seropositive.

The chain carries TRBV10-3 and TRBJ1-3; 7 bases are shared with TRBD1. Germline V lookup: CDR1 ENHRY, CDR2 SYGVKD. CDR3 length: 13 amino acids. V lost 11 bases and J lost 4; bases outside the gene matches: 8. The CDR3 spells CASQGFAGNTIYF. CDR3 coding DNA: TGTGCCTCACAGGGGTTCGCGGGAAACACCATATATTTT.

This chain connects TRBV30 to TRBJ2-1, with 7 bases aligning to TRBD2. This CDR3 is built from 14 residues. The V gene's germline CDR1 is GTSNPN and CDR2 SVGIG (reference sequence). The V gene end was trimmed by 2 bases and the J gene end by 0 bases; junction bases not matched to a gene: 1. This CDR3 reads CAWSWGGSYNEQFF. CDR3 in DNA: TGTGCCTGGAGTTGGGGGGGCTCCTACAATGAGCAGTTCTTC. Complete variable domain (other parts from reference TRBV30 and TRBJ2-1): SQTIHQWPATLVQPVGSPLSLECTVEGTSNPNLYWYRQAAGRGLQLLFYSVGIGQISSEVPQNLSASRPQDRQFILSSKKLLLSDSGFYLCAWSWGGSYNEQFFGPGTRLTVL.

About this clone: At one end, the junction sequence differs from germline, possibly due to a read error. The CDR3 DNA sequence: TGTGCCAGCTCTCCACGGGACAGGGGGTTTGGCTACACCTTC. Its protein product is CASSPRDRGFGYTF. The chain links TRBV18 to TRBJ1-2; 11 nucleotides agree with TRBD1. The CDR3 is 14 residues long. Germline assignment: CDR1 KGHSH and CDR2 LQKENI.

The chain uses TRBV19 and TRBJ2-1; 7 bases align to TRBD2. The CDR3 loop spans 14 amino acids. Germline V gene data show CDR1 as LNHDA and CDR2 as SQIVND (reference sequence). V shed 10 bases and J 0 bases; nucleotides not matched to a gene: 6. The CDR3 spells CATTSASSYNEQFF. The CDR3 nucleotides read TGTGCCACCACTAGCGCGAGCTCCTACAATGAGCAGTTCTTC.

The CDR3 reads CASRAGMNYGYTF. In nucleotides, the CDR3 is TGTGCCAGCAGGGCCGGGATGAACTATGGCTACACCTTC. The chain links TRBV2 to TRBJ1-2; no clear D. Trimming cost V 6 bases and J 2 bases, with 10 bases left between them. This CDR3 is 13 amino acids long. Germline-derived CDR1 and CDR2 are SNHLY and FYNNEI.

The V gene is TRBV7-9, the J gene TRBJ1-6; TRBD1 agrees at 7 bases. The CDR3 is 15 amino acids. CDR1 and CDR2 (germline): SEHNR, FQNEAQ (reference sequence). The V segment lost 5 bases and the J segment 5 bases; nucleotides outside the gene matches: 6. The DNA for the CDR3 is TGTGCCAGCAGCCCTGAGGGGGCCAATAATTCACCCCTCCACTTT. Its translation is CASSPEGANNSPLHF. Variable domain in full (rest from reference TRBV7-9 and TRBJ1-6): DTGVSQNPRHKITKRGQNVTFRCDPISEHNRLYWYRQTLGQGPEFLTYFQNEAQLEKSRLLSDRFSAERPKGSFSTLEIQRTEQGDSAMYLCASSPEGANNSPLHFGNGTRLTVT.

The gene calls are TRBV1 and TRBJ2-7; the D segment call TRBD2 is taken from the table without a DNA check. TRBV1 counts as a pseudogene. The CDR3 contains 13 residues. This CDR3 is CTSSTIVADEQYF. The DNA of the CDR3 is TGCACCAGCAGCACGATCGTGGCGGACGAGCAGTACTTC.

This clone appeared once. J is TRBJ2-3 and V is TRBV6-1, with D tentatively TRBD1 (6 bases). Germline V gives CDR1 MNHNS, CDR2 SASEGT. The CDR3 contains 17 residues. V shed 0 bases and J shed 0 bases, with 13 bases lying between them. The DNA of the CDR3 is TGTGCCAGCAGTGAAGCGTCGCAGGGGCCTAGCACAGATACGCAGTATTTT. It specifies CASSEASQGPSTDTQYF.

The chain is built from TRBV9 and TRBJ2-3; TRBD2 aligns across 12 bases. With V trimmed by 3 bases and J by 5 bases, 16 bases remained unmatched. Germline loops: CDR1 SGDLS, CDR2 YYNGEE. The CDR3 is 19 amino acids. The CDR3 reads CASSALLSTSGSIVDTQYF. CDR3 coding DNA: TGTGCCAGCAGCGCCCTACTATCGACTAGCGGGAGTATAGTAGATACGCAGTATTTT.

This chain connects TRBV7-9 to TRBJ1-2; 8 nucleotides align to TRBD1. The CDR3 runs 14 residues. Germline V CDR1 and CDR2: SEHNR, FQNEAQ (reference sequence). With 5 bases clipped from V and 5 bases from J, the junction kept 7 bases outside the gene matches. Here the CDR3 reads CASSLDRVGYGYTF. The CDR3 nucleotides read TGTGCCAGCAGCCTGGACAGGGTGGGGTATGGCTACACCTTC.

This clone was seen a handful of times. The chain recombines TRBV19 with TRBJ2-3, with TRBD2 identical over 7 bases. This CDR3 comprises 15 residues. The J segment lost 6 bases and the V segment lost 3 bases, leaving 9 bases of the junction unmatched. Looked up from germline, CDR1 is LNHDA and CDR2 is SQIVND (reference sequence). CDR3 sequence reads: CASSMSETSSDTQYF. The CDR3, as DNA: TGTGCCAGTAGTATGTCTGAGACTAGCTCTGATACGCAGTATTTT.

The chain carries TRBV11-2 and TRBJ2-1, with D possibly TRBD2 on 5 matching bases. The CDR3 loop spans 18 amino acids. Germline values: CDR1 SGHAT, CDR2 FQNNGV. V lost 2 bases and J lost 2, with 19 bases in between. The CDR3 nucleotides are TGTGCCAGCAGCTTACGGGGTTTGGGCCCAGGACCCTACAATGAGCAGTTCTTC. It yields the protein CASSLRGLGPGPYNEQFF.

The CDR3 is CASSSDRASSYEQYF. The DNA of the CDR3 is TGCGCCAGCAGCTCCGACAGGGCCAGCTCCTACGAGCAGTACTTC. The V gene is TRBV5-1, the J gene TRBJ2-7, with 7 bases that match TRBD1. Losses at the gene ends were 3 bases for V and 0 bases for J; bases not matched to a gene: 6. Germline loops: CDR1 SGHRS, CDR2 YFSETQ. CDR3 length: 15 amino acids.

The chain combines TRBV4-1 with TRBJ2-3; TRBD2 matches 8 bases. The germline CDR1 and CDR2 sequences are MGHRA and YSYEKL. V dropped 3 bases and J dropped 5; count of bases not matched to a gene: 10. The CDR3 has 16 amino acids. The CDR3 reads CASSQGAGTSLDTQYF. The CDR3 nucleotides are TGCGCCAGCAGCCAGGGAGCCGGGACTAGTTTAGATACGCAGTATTTT.

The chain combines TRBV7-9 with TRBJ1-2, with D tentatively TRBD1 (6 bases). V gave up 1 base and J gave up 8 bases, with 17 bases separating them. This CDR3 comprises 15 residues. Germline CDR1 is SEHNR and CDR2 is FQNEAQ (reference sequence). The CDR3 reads CASSLGGGRGWGYTF. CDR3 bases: TGTGCCAGCAGCTTAGGTGGCGGCAGGGGTTGGGGCTACACCTTC.

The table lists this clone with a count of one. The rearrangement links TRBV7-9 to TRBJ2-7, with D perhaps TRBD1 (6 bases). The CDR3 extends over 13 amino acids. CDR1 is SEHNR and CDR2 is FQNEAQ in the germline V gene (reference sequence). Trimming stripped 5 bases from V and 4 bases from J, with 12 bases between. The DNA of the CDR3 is TGTGCCAGCAGCCCCGCAGGGGAATACGAGCAGTACTTC. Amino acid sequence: CASSPAGEYEQYF.

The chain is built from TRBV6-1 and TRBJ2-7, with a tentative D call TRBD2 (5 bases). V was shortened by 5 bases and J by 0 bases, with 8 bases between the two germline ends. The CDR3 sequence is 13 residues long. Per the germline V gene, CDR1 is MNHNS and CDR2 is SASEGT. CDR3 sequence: CASSFDYSYEQYF. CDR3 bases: TGTGCCAGCAGTTTTGACTACTCCTACGAGCAGTACTTC.

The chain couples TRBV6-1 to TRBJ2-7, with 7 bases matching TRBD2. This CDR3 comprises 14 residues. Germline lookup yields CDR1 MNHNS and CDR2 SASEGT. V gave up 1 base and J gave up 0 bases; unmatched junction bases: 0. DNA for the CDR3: TGTGCCAGCAGTGAAGGCGGGAGCTCCTACGAGCAGTACTTC. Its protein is CASSEGGSSYEQYF.

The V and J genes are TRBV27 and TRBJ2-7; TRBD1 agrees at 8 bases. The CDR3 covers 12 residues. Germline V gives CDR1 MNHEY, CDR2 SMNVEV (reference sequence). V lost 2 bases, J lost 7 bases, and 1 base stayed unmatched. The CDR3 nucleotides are TGTGCCAGCAGTTTAACAGGGGGAGAGCAGTACTTC. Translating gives CASSLTGGEQYF.

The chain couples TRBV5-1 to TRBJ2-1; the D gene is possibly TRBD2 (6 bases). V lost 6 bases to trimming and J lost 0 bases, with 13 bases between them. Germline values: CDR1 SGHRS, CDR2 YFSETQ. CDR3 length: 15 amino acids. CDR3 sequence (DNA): TGCGCCAGCACCTCGGGACTTGGCTCCTACAATGAGCAGTTCTTC. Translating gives CASTSGLGSYNEQFF. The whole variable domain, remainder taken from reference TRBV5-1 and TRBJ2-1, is KAGVTQTPRYLIKTRGQQVTLSCSPISGHRSVSWYQQTPGQGLQFLFEYFSETQRNKGNFPGRFSGRQFSNSRSEMNVSTLELGDSALYLCASTSGLGSYNEQFFGPGTRLTVL.

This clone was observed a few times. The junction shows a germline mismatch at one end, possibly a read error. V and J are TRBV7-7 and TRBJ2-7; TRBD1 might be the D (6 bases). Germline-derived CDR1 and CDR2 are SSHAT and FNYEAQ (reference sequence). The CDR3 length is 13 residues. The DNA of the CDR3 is TGTGCTAGCAGCCCCCCGGACAGCTACGAGCAGTACTTC. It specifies CASSPPDSYEQYF. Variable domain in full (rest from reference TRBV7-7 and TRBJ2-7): GAGVSQSPRYKVTKRGQDVTLRCDPISSHATLYWYQQALGQGPEFLTYFNYEAQPDKSGLPSDRFSAERPEGSISTLTIQRTEQRDSAMYRCASSPPDSYEQYFGPGTRLTVT.

The CDR3 DNA follows: TGTGCCAGCAGCTTGAACAGAGTAATAAATCAGCCCCAGCATTTT. Translated: CASSLNRVINQPQHF. The chain has TRBV5-6 and TRBJ1-5; no clear D. Looked up from germline, CDR1 is SGHDT and CDR2 is YYEEEE. Trimming stripped 1 base from V and 4 bases from J, with 12 bases between. The CDR3 has 15 amino acids.

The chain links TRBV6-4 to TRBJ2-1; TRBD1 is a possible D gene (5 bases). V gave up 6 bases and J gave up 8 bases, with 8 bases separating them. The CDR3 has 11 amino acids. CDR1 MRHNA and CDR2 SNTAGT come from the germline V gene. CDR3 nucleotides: TGTGCCAGCAGAGGGGTCGATGAGCAGTTCTTC. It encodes CASRGVDEQFF.

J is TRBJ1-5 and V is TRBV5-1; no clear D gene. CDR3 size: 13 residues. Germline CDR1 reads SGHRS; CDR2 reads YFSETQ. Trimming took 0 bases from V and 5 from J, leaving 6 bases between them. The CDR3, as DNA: TGCGCCAGCAGCTTGGATTCCTATCAGCCCCAGCATTTT. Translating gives CASSLDSYQPQHF.